This TCR beta chain was identified during a study of Siglec-9 on CD8 T cells in melanoma (dated by TCRdb to between 2019 and 2020). Study-wide context: The study investigated Siglec-9 expression on CD8+ T cells and the role of Siglec-9 in regulating T cells in the melanoma tumor microenvironment.

This clone was detected only once. It has no known antigen specificity. No much larger clone is present one base from it, and per-base qualities are unavailable. V loses 0 bases, J loses 4 bases, and the germline ends lie 15 bases apart. The CDR3 covers 16 residues, taking in both the cysteine and the phenylalanine. Of all the DNA, just the CDR3 is kept, 48 bases in frame from base 1. CDR1 MNHEY and CDR2 SVGAGI are derived from the germline V gene. The library was built by means of the immunoSEQ multiplex PCR assay. This is the immuneACCESS table as TCRdb keeps it, with only in-frame sequences that have V and J called. A part of the clones is gone; compared with another copy, unresolved V genes explain less than half, and the rest is unexplained. The sample table holds tens of thousands of clones, of which roughly 78% were seen once. The ten largest clones represent around 5.5% of the sample. Overall study results and their limits: According to the report, an effector memory CD8+ T-cell subset that seemed to build up inside melanoma tumors was both marked and regulated by Siglec-9.

Sequencing was performed on Siglec-9- CD8+ T cells sorted from blood. This specimen's cell subset or site label, interpreted: CD8 T cells lacking Siglec-9. This sequence uses TRBV6-5 and TRBJ1-2; perhaps TRBD1 is the D gene, with 5 bases matching. The TCR sequence derives from a human donor in good health. The CDR3 protein: CASSYSFEGLGYGYTF. The DNA sequence is TGTGCCAGCAGTTACTCGTTTGAGGGACTCGGCTATGGCTACACCTTC.